The 5 T cell receptor beta chains given below trace back to one sample, sequenced in a study of control samples from healthy donors and cancer patients. Sequencing used immunoSEQ multiplex PCR; TCRdb keeps in-frame clones, though not all of them. This repertoire shows approximately 58,000 clones, about 89% found once; its top ten account for roughly 12%. Sequenced input: PBMCs. All receptors come from a woman between 55 and 75 years old with lung cancer.

The chain uses TRBV5-1 and TRBJ1-5; D is undetermined. The CDR3 has 15 amino acids. V was cut by 3 bases and J by 5 bases, with 15 bases left in between. Germline CDR1 and CDR2: SGHRS and YFSETQ. The CDR3 protein is CASSSDLDLDQPQHF. As DNA, the CDR3 is TGCGCCAGCAGCTCCGACCTGGACCTCGATCAGCCCCAGCATTTT.

The chain carries TRBV19 and TRBJ1-5; no definite D call. V lost 0 bases and J 12 bases, leaving 12 bases between the germline ends. The germline gives CDR1 LNHDA, CDR2 SQIVND (reference sequence). This CDR3 comprises 13 residues. This chain's CDR3 is CASSIDLTRVQHF. CDR3 coding DNA: TGTGCCAGTAGTATAGACCTAACGCGTGTCCAGCATTTT. The entire variable domain, with the rest obtained from reference TRBV19 and TRBJ1-5, is as follows: DGGITQSPKYLFRKEGQNVTLSCEQNLNHDAMYWYRQDPGQGLRLIYYSQIVNDFQKGDIAEGYSVSREKKESFPLTVTSAQKNPTAFYLCASSIDLTRVQHFGDGTRLSIL.

This clone turned up a few times. The rearrangement joins TRBV7-8 to TRBJ2-3; 15 nucleotides align to TRBD2. J was trimmed by 3 bases and V by 2 bases; bases with no gene match: 6. The CDR3 consists of 18 residues. Germline CDR1 is SGHVS and CDR2 is FQNEAQ. CDR3 bases: TGTGCCAGCAGCTTACCCCGGACTAGCGGGAGGGCAACAGATACGCAGTATTTT. Protein product: CASSLPRTSGRATDTQYF.

The rearrangement joins TRBV28 to TRBJ1-5; a weak D match, TRBD1 (6 bases). Germline CDR1 and CDR2: MDHEN and SYDVKM. Trimming left V 11 bases short and J 5 bases short, with 19 bases between. The CDR3 runs to 14 residues. The CDR3 coding sequence is TGTGCCGCCTTAGCGGGGGCGGGGGATCAGCCCCAGCATTTT. This sequence encodes CAALAGAGDQPQHF.

This chain uses TRBV30 with TRBJ2-2; D possibly matches TRBD1 or TRBD2 (6 bases each). CDR1 is GTSNPN and CDR2 is SVGIG in the germline V gene (reference sequence). This CDR3 has 14 amino acids. V was clipped by 3 bases and J by 7 bases, with 15 bases between them. CDR3 coding DNA: TGTGCCTGGAGGAAACAAGGGGGGAACGGGGAGCTGTTTTTT. Protein sequence: CAWRKQGGNGELFF.